Here is one TCR beta chain with its context. Time point here: pre-sensitization, week 0. The treatment: therapeutic diphenylcyclopropenone sensitization with weekly scalp DPC. Library preparation tagged each individual cDNA molecule with a unique molecular identifier. From the RACE reads, TCRdb called clonotypes with MiXCR, one entry per CDR3 protein. The sample shows about 77,000 distinct CDR3 sequences, around 13% of them seen only once. These data belong to a study of human T cells and chemical hapten exposure. V shed 3 bases and J shed 3 bases, with 7 bases lying between them. Germline CDR1 is SGDLS and CDR2 is YYNGEE. This CDR3 has 13 amino acids.

The source material was whole blood, sampled in connection with sensitization to the hapten diphenylcyclopropenone (DPC). This sequence was found in a woman in her forties or fifties with alopecia areata. Some clones in this sample may be carry-over from other donors' samples. This rearrangement joins TRBV9 to TRBJ1-3, with D uncertain. The CDR3 loop is CASSARFGNTIYF. Here the CDR3 DNA reads TGTGCCAGCAGCGCAAGATTTGGAAACACCATATATTTT.